The 14 T cell receptor beta chains in this list originate from one sample, sequenced in a study of T cells after yellow fever vaccination. Via MiXCR, TCRdb re-called the 5' RACE reads, giving one row per CDR3 protein. The data show 100,000 to 150,000 distinct CDR3 sequences, 7.2% seen once. Material: CD4+ T cells sorted from PBMCs, obtained roughly seven weeks after the first yellow fever vaccination. The receptors come from a man aged 18 to 35 who received the YFV17D yellow fever vaccine.

This clonotype was observed at least ten times. This sequence joins TRBV18 and TRBJ1-3, with D unclear. Deletions cut 4 bases from V and 7 bases from J, with 11 bases between. This CDR3 spans 13 amino acids. CDR1 is KGHSH, CDR2 LQKENI, per germline. The CDR3 sequence: CASSLAQRNTIYF. In nucleotides, the CDR3 is TGTGCCAGCTCACTGGCTCAGCGGAACACCATATATTTT.

This clonotype was counted ten times or more. V is TRBV5-6 and J is TRBJ2-1; D unresolved. V was trimmed by 1 base and J by 9 bases, leaving 8 bases between them. This CDR3 spans 12 amino acids. Germline assignment: CDR1 SGHDT and CDR2 YYEEEE. The CDR3 here is CASSLREFEQFF. CDR3 nucleotide sequence: TGTGCCAGCAGCTTGCGAGAATTTGAGCAGTTCTTC.

The V call is TRBV7-2, the J call TRBJ1-1; D not certain. V was cut by 1 base and J by 0 bases, with 15 bases left in between. This CDR3 has 17 amino acids. Germline values: CDR1 SGHTA, CDR2 FQGNSA. The CDR3 reads CASSLGMKGPMNTEAFF. In nucleotides, the CDR3 is TGTGCCAGCAGCTTAGGGATGAAGGGCCCGATGAACACTGAAGCTTTCTTT.

As concerns this clonotype: A much larger clone is a single base away; this may be a read error. The CDR3 reads CASSYDEPSLHF. CDR3 nucleotides: TGTGCCAGCAGTTACGATGAACCGTCCCTCCACTTT. This sequence joins TRBV6-6 and TRBJ1-6; D is undetermined. The CDR3 has 12 amino acids. The V end lost 2 bases, the J end lost 14 bases, and 10 bases lay between the germline ends. Germline CDR1 and CDR2: MNHNY and SVGAGI (reference sequence).

In its sample, this clonotype was seen many times. This chain links TRBV5-1 with TRBJ1-1, with 9 positions matching TRBD1. V lost 3 bases and J lost 5; bases outside the gene matches: 8. The CDR3 has 15 amino acids. Germline V lookup: CDR1 SGHRS, CDR2 YFSETQ. The CDR3 here is CASSSQGARGTEAFF. In DNA, the CDR3 is TGCGCCAGCAGCTCACAGGGGGCGCGGGGTACTGAAGCTTTCTTT.

Ten or more counts support this clonotype. V gene TRBV5-1 combines with J gene TRBJ2-3; TRBD2 is a possible D gene (5 bases). Germline loops: CDR1 SGHRS, CDR2 YFSETQ. V shed 1 base and J shed 0 bases, with 15 bases lying between them. The CDR3 totals 17 residues. CDR3 nucleotides: TGCGCCAGCAGCTTGACGGGGAGCTCGACTAGCACAGATACGCAGTATTTT. Encoded protein: CASSLTGSSTSTDTQYF.

This clonotype was picked up many times. V usage is TRBV5-5 and J usage is TRBJ2-3, with 11 bases aligning to TRBD2. Germline V CDR1 and CDR2: SGHKS, YYEKEE (reference sequence). The CDR3 runs 18 residues. The ends lost 3 bases at V and 2 bases at J; junction bases unmatched: 11. DNA for the CDR3: TGTGCCAGCAGCTCTAGCCCGGGACTAGCGGTAGACACAGATACGCAGTATTTT. Translated, it gives CASSSSPGLAVDTDTQYF.

This clonotype has only one observation. Just one base apart from a much larger clone, this may be a read error. This sequence joins TRBV6-2 or TRBV6-3 and TRBJ2-1; D may be TRBD2 (6 bases). The CDR3 runs to 15 residues. Germline V gives CDR1 MNHEY, CDR2 SVGEGT. The CDR3 region is CSSRPGTSSYNEQFF. The CDR3 region has the DNA TGTTCCAGCAGGCCGGGGACTTCCTCCTACAATGAGCAGTTCTTC.

This clonotype was detected ten times or more. The rearrangement joins TRBV12-3 or TRBV12-4 to TRBJ2-3, with 10 bases identical to TRBD2. J lost 7 bases, V lost 4 bases, and 11 bases had no gene match. The CDR3 extends over 16 amino acids. This CDR3 is CASSSITSGEVNTQYF. CDR3 bases: TGTGCCAGCAGTTCCATTACTAGCGGGGAAGTGAATACGCAGTATTTT.

A few counts support this clonotype. One end of the junction varies from germline; a read error may be responsible. V usage is TRBV7-7 and J usage is TRBJ1-5; no clear D gene. The V gene's germline CDR1 is SSHAT and CDR2 FNYEAQ (reference sequence). The CDR3 length is 16 residues. The DNA of the CDR3 is TGTACCAGCAGCTTAAGGCCAGACTATAGCAATCAGCCCCAGCATTTT. Protein product: CTSSLRPDYSNQPQHF.

This clonotype was seen repeatedly, ten times or more. This rearrangement joins TRBV20-1 to TRBJ1-4, with a possible D match to TRBD1 (5 bases). This CDR3 has 14 residues. Germline lookup yields CDR1 DFQATT and CDR2 SNEGSKA (reference sequence). Trimming stripped 6 bases from V and 0 bases from J, with 11 bases between. The CDR3 nucleotides read TGCAGTGCGGGGACGCCCGCAACTAATGAAAAACTGTTTTTT. Amino acid sequence: CSAGTPATNEKLFF.

In its sample, this clonotype was seen a few times. The genes are TRBV5-5 and TRBJ2-1; 10 bases are a match to TRBD2. Trimming took 1 base from V and 14 from J; bases not matched to a gene: 3. CDR3 size: 12 residues. In germline, CDR1 is SGHKS, CDR2 YYEKEE (reference sequence). CDR3 residues: CASSLTSGAEFF. Here the CDR3 DNA reads TGTGCCAGCAGCTTGACTAGCGGGGCGGAGTTCTTC.

This clonotype was detected many times. The V call is TRBV7-8, the J call TRBJ2-1; 8 nucleotides agree with TRBD2. The CDR3 sequence is 17 residues long. Germline-derived CDR1 and CDR2 are SGHVS and FQNEAQ. The ends lost 5 bases at V and 0 bases at J; junction bases unmatched: 9. Here the CDR3 DNA reads TGTGCCAGCAGCCATAGGGCGGGGGGTAGCTCCTACAATGAGCAGTTCTTC. As protein: CASSHRAGGSSYNEQFF. Filled out from reference TRBV7-8 and TRBJ2-1, the complete variable domain reads GAGVSQSPRYKVAKRGQDVALRCDPISGHVSLFWYQQALGQGPEFLTYFQNEAQLDKSGLPSDRFFAERPEGSVSTLKIQRTQQEDSAVYLCASSHRAGGSSYNEQFFGPGTRLTVL.

This clonotype was counted ten times or more. This rearrangement joins TRBV24-1 to TRBJ2-1; D may be TRBD1 or TRBD2 (5 bases each). The V end was cut by 2 bases, the J end by 9 bases, with 16 bases between. CDR3 length: 15 amino acids. CDR1 is KGHDR, CDR2 SFDVKD, per germline. Written as DNA, the CDR3 is TGTGCCACCAGTGATTCCGGGACGGAGAGGGTTGAGCAGTTCTTC. Translation gives CATSDSGTERVEQFF.